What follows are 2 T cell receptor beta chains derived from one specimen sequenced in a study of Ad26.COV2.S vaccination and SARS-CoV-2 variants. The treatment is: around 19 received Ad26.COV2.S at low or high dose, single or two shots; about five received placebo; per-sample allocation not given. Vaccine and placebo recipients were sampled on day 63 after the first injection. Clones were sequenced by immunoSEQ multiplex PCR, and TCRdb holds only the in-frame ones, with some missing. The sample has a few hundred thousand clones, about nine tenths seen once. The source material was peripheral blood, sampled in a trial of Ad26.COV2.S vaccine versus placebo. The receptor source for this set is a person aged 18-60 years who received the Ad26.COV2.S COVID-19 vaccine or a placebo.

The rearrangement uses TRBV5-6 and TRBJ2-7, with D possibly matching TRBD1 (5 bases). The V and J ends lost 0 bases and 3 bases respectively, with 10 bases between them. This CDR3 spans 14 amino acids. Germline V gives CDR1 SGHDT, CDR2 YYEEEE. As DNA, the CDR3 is TGTGCCAGCAGCTTGGTGGGCAGGGACTACGAGCAGTACTTC. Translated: CASSLVGRDYEQYF.

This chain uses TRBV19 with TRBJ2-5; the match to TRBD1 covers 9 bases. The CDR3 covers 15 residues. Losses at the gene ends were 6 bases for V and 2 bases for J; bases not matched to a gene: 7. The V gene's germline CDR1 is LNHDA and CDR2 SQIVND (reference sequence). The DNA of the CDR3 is TGTGCCAGTAGCCCCCGGGACAGGGCACAAGAGACCCAGTACTTC. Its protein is CASSPRDRAQETQYF.